Listed here are 25 T cell receptor beta chains from one sample, sequenced in a study of spatial heterogeneity in lung cancer. TCRdb redid the calling of the 5' RACE reads with MiXCR, one entry per CDR3 protein. The sample gives 95,000 or so distinct CDR3 sequences, approximately 8.2% of which show up once; 6.9% is in the top ten. As for time point: sample taken at primary tumor resection. Whole RNA came from tumor, nontumor lung or frozen PBMC and was sequenced without being sorted. The source was PBMCs, collected at surgery. These TCRs come from a male donor with early-stage non-small cell lung cancer.

This clonotype has only a few counts. V usage is TRBV7-3 and J usage is TRBJ2-7; D may be TRBD1 (5 bases). The ends were cut back, 1 base at V and 2 bases at J, with 12 bases in the middle. The germline gives CDR1 SGHTA, CDR2 FQGTGA. The CDR3 is 15 residues long. CDR3 residues: CASSLKALQAYEQYF. CDR3 nucleotides: TGTGCCAGCAGCTTAAAGGCCCTACAGGCCTACGAGCAGTACTTC.

The table lists this clonotype with many counts. The V call is TRBV28, the J call TRBJ1-5; D remains unclear. Germline V gives CDR1 MDHEN, CDR2 SYDVKM. V lost 3 bases to trimming and J lost 7 bases, with 7 bases between them. The CDR3 extends over 12 amino acids. CDR3 sequence: CASSLSGQPQHF. The DNA for the CDR3 is TGTGCCAGCAGTTTGTCGGGGCAGCCCCAGCATTTT.

This clonotype was counted many times. The chain links TRBV9 to TRBJ2-3; 10 bases fit TRBD2. The CDR3 loop spans 16 amino acids. Trimming took 4 bases from V and 2 from J; bases not matched to a gene: 7. Per germline, CDR1 SGDLS and CDR2 YYNGEE. The DNA of the CDR3 is TGTGCCAGCAGCCCAGCCCTAGCGGGAGACACAGATACGCAGTATTTT. Its translation: CASSPALAGDTDTQYF.

This clonotype was found many times. The chain carries TRBV5-1 and TRBJ2-3; 8 nucleotides line up with TRBD2. CDR3 length: 15 amino acids. Trimming cost V 1 base and J 6 bases; bases outside gene matches: 7. Germline lookup yields CDR1 SGHRS and CDR2 YFSETQ. CDR3 bases: TGCGCCAGCAGCTTGTCGAGCGGGAGAGCGGATACGCAGTATTTT. Translated: CASSLSSGRADTQYF.

This clonotype was seen more than once but under ten times. The J gene is TRBJ1-3, the V gene TRBV7-9, with a tentative D call TRBD1 (5 bases). This CDR3 region has 15 residues. Looked up from germline, CDR1 is SEHNR and CDR2 is FQNEAQ (reference sequence). V was cut by 0 bases and J by 4 bases, with 10 bases left in between. The CDR3 sequence is CASSLAQVAGNTIYF. In DNA, the CDR3 is TGTGCCAGCAGCTTAGCACAGGTGGCGGGAAACACCATATATTTT.

This clonotype appeared many times. This chain uses TRBV9 with TRBJ2-5; 11 bases agree with TRBD2. V trimming: 0 bases; J trimming: 4 bases; junction bases outside the gene matches: 5. Per germline, CDR1 SGDLS and CDR2 YYNGEE. The CDR3 consists of 16 residues. CDR3 nucleotide sequence: TGTGCCAGCAGCGTAGCTATTAGCGGGAGGGGAGAGACCCAGTACTTC. This gives the protein CASSVAISGRGETQYF.

This clonotype was seen ten or more times. V usage is TRBV12-3 or TRBV12-4 and J usage is TRBJ1-5; no reliable D call. The CDR3 loop spans 13 amino acids. V shed 3 bases and J shed 0 bases, with 3 bases lying between them. CDR3 nucleotides: TGTGCCAGCAGTTTTGGTAGCAATCAGCCCCAGCATTTT. It translates to CASSFGSNQPQHF.

This chain connects TRBV6-2 or TRBV6-3 to TRBJ2-7; TRBD1 agrees at 9 bases. The CDR3 length is 17 residues. Unmatched junction bases numbered 15, after V lost 6 bases and J lost 3 bases. The germline CDR1 and CDR2 sequences are MNHEY and SVGEGT. The CDR3 DNA follows: TGTGCCAGCAGCCCCAGATACCCGGGACAGGGTGACTACGAGCAGTACTTC. This sequence encodes CASSPRYPGQGDYEQYF.

This sequence joins TRBV29-1 and TRBJ2-7; D uncertain. Germline assignment: CDR1 SQVTM and CDR2 ANQGSEA. This CDR3 has 13 residues. The V end was cut by 6 bases, the J end by 5 bases, with 17 bases between. DNA of the CDR3: TGCAGCGTGGCACGGCAAACAAACGACGAGCAGTACTTC. Residues: CSVARQTNDEQYF.

This clonotype has a count of ten or more. This chain links TRBV28 with TRBJ2-3; either TRBD1 or TRBD2 may supply D (5 bases each). Germline V gene lookup returns CDR1 MDHEN and CDR2 SYDVKM. The CDR3 is 15 amino acids. V lost 7 bases and J 1 base, leaving 15 bases between the germline ends. The chain's CDR3 is CASTPRDPRTDTQYF. The DNA of the CDR3 is TGTGCCAGCACCCCACGGGACCCACGCACAGATACGCAGTATTTT.

As regards this clonotype: Being one base from a much bigger clone, this may be a read error. This chain joins TRBV10-1 and TRBJ2-7, with 8 bases lining up with TRBD2. The CDR3 spans 14 residues. V trimming: 4 bases; J trimming: 2 bases; junction bases outside the gene matches: 4. Per the germline V gene, CDR1 is WNHNN and CDR2 is SYGVQD (reference sequence). CDR3 sequence: CASSARGLAYEQYF. For the CDR3, the DNA is TGCGCCAGCAGTGCGCGGGGACTAGCCTACGAGCAGTACTTC.

A few counts support this clonotype. The chain uses TRBV28 and TRBJ2-5, with a possible D match to TRBD1 (5 bases). Germline CDR1 and CDR2: MDHEN and SYDVKM. The V and J ends lost 6 bases and 7 bases respectively, with 12 bases between them. CDR3 length: 12 amino acids. In DNA form, the CDR3 reads TGTGCCAGCAGGGCCAAAGGGGCGACCCAGTACTTC. It specifies CASRAKGATQYF.

This clonotype has only a few counts. The chain recombines TRBV4-3 with TRBJ1-2; D is undetermined. The V end lost 0 bases, the J end lost 3 bases, and 11 bases lay between the germline ends. CDR3 length equals 15 residues. Germline V gene sequence: CDR1 LGHNA, CDR2 YSLEER. In DNA form, the CDR3 reads TGCGCCAGCAGCCAAGAATCTGCGGCGGACTATGGCTACACCTTC. It codes for CASSQESAADYGYTF.

The V and J genes are TRBV18 and TRBJ2-7; a weak D match, TRBD1 (6 bases). V shed 6 bases and J shed 2 bases, with 11 bases lying between them. Germline V gives CDR1 KGHSH, CDR2 LQKENI. The CDR3 covers 13 residues. In DNA, the CDR3 is TGTGCCAGCTCCGGACAGCATACCTACGAGCAGTACTTC. Translation: CASSGQHTYEQYF.

This clonotype was detected ten times or more. The V gene is TRBV6-4, the J gene TRBJ1-2, with TRBD1 identical over 7 bases. Germline values: CDR1 MRHNA, CDR2 SNTAGT. Trimming removed 6 bases from V and 4 bases from J; junction bases left unmatched: 8. This CDR3 is 14 amino acids long. The CDR3 DNA is TGTGCCAGCAGCGCCGACAGGGCCTCCTATGGCTACACCTTC. Protein: CASSADRASYGYTF.

At least ten counts were recorded for this clonotype. At one boundary the junction diverges from the germline segment, which might be a read error. The chain has TRBV9 and TRBJ1-2; 10 bases agree with TRBD1. The CDR3 runs 13 residues. Germline assignment: CDR1 SGDLS and CDR2 YYNGEE. CDR3 sequence reads: CASSPPWTGGTPF. The CDR3 DNA sequence: TGTGCCAGCAGCCCCCCTTGGACAGGGGGAACCCCATTC.

In its sample, this clonotype was seen many times. The chain carries TRBV19 and TRBJ2-1; 9 bases agree with TRBD2. CDR1 is LNHDA and CDR2 is SQIVND in the germline V gene (reference sequence). This CDR3 spans 14 amino acids. V gave up 6 bases and J gave up 3 bases; unmatched junction bases: 3. The CDR3 DNA follows: TGTGCCAGTAGCGGACTAGCGAACTACAATGAGCAGTTCTTC. Translation gives CASSGLANYNEQFF.

This clonotype was counted many times. The chain is built from TRBV5-1 and TRBJ2-6; the D is unclear. V lost 6 bases, J lost 0 bases, and 10 bases lay in between. This CDR3 spans 15 amino acids. Germline-derived CDR1 and CDR2 are SGHRS and YFSETQ. CDR3 protein: CASTPSGSGANVLTF. In DNA form, the CDR3 reads TGCGCCAGCACCCCTTCGGGCTCTGGGGCCAACGTCCTGACTTTC.

This clonotype showed up just a few times. This chain links TRBV5-1 with TRBJ2-1; D remains ambiguous. Trimming cost V 3 bases and J 9 bases, with 10 bases left between them. This CDR3 region has 12 residues. Germline values: CDR1 SGHRS, CDR2 YFSETQ. For the CDR3, the DNA is TGCGCCAGCAGCTCCCCCAGCCCTGAGCAGTTCTTC. The encoded protein is CASSSPSPEQFF.

To note about this clonotype: A much larger clonotype is one base distant, so this may be a read error. The chain joins TRBV20-1 to TRBJ1-1, with D unresolved. The CDR3 length is 12 residues. Trimming took 1 base from V and 1 from J, leaving 4 bases between them. The germline CDR1 and CDR2 sequences are DFQATT and SNEGSKA (reference sequence). In DNA form, the CDR3 reads TGCAGTGCTAGAGTGGCGAACACTGAAGCTTTCTTT. It encodes CSARVANTEAFF.

This chain connects TRBV2 to TRBJ2-7, with 7 bases matching TRBD1. The length of the CDR3 is 15 residues. Germline values: CDR1 SNHLY, CDR2 FYNNEI. Trimming cost V 4 bases and J 6 bases; bases outside gene matches: 12. The CDR3 is CASSVYGTAVSEQYF. For the CDR3, the DNA is TGTGCCAGCAGTGTTTACGGGACAGCCGTCTCCGAGCAGTACTTC. Full variable domain (outside the CDR3, taken from reference TRBV2 and TRBJ2-7): EPEVTQTPSHQVTQMGQEVILRCVPISNHLYFYWYRQILGQKVEFLVSFYNNEISEKSEIFDDQFSVERPDGSNFTLKIRSTKLEDSAMYFCASSVYGTAVSEQYFGPGTRLTVT.

This clonotype was recorded a few times. The V call is TRBV2, the J call TRBJ2-1; 8 bases are shared with TRBD1. V shed 7 bases and J 7 bases; nucleotides not matched to a gene: 24. Germline V gene sequence: CDR1 SNHLY, CDR2 FYNNEI. The CDR3 runs 19 residues. CDR3 residues: CASTKIAGGDLNGGNEQFF. Here the CDR3 DNA reads TGTGCCAGCACCAAAATCGCAGGGGGCGATTTGAATGGAGGAAATGAGCAGTTCTTC.

This clonotype came up many times. Germline and junction disagree at one end, which may indicate a read error. This sequence joins TRBV2 and TRBJ2-7; 10 positions agree with TRBD1. Per the germline V gene, CDR1 is SNHLY and CDR2 is FYNNEI. This CDR3 region has 11 residues. The CDR3 is CASSAGTGATF. The DNA of the CDR3 is TGTGCCAGCAGCGCCGGGACAGGGGCAACATTC.

This clonotype appeared a few times. The gene calls are TRBV5-4 and TRBJ2-7; 8 bases match TRBD1. The CDR3 sequence is 14 residues long. V lost 0 bases, J lost 10 bases, and 9 bases stayed unmatched. The germline V gene has CDR1 SGHNT and CDR2 YYREEE (reference sequence). In nucleotides, the CDR3 is TGTGCCAGCAGCTTGGGGACAGGGTCTGGAAATCAGTACTTC. Translating it yields CASSLGTGSGNQYF.

This clonotype was counted at least ten times. The V gene is TRBV20-1, the J gene TRBJ2-6; 12 bases match TRBD2. The germline V gene encodes CDR1 DFQATT and CDR2 SNEGSKA (reference sequence). The ends lost 2 bases at V and 2 bases at J; junction bases unmatched: 7. The CDR3 is made up of 18 amino acids. Here the CDR3 DNA reads TGCAGTGCTAGACCTCGCCGACTAGCGGGGGCTGGGGCCAACGTCCTGACTTTC. This translates into CSARPRRLAGAGANVLTF.